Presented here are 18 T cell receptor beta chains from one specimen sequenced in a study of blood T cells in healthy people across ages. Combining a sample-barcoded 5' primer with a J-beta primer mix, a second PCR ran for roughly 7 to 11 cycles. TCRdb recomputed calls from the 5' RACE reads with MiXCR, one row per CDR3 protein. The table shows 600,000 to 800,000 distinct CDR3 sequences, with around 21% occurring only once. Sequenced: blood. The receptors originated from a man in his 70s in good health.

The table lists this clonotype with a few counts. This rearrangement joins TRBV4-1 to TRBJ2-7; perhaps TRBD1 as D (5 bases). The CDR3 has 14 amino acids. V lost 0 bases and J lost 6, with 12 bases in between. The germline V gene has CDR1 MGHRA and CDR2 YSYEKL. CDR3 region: CASSQDLLRGEQYF. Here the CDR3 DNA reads TGCGCCAGCAGCCAAGATCTCTTAAGGGGCGAGCAGTACTTC.

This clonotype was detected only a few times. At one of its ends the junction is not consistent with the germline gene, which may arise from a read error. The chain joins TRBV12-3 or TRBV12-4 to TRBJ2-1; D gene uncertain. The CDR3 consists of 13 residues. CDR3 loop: CASSLKAQAHFLF. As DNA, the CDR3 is TGTGCCAGCAGTTTAAAGGCGCAGGCCCACTTCCTCTTC.

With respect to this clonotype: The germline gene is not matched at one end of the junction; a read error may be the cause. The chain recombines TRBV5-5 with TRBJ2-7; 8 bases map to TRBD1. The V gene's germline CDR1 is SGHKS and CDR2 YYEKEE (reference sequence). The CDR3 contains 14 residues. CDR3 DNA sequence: TGTGCCGGCAGCAGGCAGGGGGCGCCCTACGAGCAGTACTTC. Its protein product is CAGSRQGAPYEQYF.

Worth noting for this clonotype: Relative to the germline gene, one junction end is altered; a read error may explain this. This CDR3 reads CSATSGGSTYEQCF. The CDR3 region has the DNA TGCAGTGCAACCTCGGGCGGGAGCACCTACGAGCAGTGCTTC. This sequence joins TRBV20-1 and TRBJ2-7; 7 bases align to TRBD2. The germline V gene has CDR1 DFQATT and CDR2 SNEGSKA (reference sequence). The CDR3 covers 14 residues.

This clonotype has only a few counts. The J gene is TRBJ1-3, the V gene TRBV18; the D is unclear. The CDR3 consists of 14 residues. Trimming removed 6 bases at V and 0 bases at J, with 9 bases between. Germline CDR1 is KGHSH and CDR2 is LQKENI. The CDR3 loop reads CASSIQDSGNTIYF. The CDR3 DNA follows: TGTGCCAGCTCGATCCAGGACTCTGGAAACACCATATATTTT.

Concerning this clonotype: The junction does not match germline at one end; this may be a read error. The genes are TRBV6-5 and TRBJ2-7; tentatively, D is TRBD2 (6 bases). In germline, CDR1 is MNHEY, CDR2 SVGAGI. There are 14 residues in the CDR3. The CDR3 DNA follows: TGTGCCAGCAGCTACTCGCCGGGGGACTACGAGCAGTACTTC. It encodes CASSYSPGDYEQYF.

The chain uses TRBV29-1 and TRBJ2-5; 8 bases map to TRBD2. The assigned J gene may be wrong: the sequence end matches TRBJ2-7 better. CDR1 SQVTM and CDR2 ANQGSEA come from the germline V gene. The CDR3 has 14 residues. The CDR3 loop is CSVWGSGTSYEQYF. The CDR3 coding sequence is TGCAGCGTTTGGGGTAGCGGGACCTCCTACGAGCAGTACTTC.

Written as DNA, the CDR3 is TGCAGTGCCCCACAACGTTGGGGGGAACCGGGGAGGGGCTACACCTTC. Translated, it gives CSAPQRWGEPGRGYTF. The rearrangement links TRBV20-1 to TRBJ1-2; D is perhaps TRBD1 (5 bases). V gave up 6 bases and J gave up 8 bases, with 28 bases separating them. Germline CDR1 and CDR2: DFQATT and SNEGSKA (reference sequence). The CDR3 consists of 16 residues.

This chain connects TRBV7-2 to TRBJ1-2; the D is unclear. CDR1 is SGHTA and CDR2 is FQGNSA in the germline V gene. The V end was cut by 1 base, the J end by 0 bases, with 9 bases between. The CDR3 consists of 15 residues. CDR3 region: CASSLDQETNYGYTF. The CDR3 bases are TGTGCCAGCAGCTTAGATCAGGAGACTAACTATGGCTACACCTTC.

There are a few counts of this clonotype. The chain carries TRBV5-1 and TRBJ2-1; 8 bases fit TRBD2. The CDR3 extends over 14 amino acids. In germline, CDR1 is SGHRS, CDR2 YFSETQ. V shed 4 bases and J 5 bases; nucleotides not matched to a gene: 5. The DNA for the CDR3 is TGCGCCAGCAGCCAGTCACTAGCGGACAATGAGCAGTTCTTC. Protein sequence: CASSQSLADNEQFF.

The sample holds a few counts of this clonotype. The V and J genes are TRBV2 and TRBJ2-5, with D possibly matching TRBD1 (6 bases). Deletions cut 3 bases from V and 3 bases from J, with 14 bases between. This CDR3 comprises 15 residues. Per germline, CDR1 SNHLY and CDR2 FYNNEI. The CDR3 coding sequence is TGTGCCAGCAGTGATGTGACAGGCACCGAAGAGACCCAGTACTTC. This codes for CASSDVTGTEETQYF.

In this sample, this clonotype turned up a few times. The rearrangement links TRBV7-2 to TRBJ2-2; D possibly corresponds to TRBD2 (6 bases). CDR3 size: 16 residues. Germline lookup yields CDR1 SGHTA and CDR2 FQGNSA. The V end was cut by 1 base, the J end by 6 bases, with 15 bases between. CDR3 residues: CASSLVVGRGAGELFF. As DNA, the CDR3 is TGTGCCAGCAGCTTAGTGGTCGGGAGAGGCGCCGGGGAGCTGTTTTTT.

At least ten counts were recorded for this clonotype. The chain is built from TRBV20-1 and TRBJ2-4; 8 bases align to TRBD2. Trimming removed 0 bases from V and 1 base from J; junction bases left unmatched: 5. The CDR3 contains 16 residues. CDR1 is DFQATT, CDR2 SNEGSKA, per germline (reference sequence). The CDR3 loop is CSARDPGRGAKNIQYF. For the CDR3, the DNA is TGCAGTGCTAGAGACCCCGGGAGGGGGGCCAAAAACATTCAGTACTTC.

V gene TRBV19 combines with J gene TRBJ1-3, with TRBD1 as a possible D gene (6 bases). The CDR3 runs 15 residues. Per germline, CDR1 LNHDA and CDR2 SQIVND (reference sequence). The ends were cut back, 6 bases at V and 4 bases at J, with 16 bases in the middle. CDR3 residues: CASRPEGVIGNTIYF. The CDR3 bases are TGTGCCAGTAGGCCAGAGGGGGTCATCGGAAACACCATATATTTT.

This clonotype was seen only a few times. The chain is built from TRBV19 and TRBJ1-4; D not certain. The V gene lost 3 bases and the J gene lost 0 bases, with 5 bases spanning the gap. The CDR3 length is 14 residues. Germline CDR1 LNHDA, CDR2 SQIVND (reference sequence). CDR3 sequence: CASSISSTNEKLFF. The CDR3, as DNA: TGTGCCAGTAGTATTTCCTCAACTAATGAAAAACTGTTTTTT.

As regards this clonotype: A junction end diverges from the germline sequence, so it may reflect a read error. CDR3 nucleotides: TGTGCCAGCATGGTCGGGACAGGGTCCTCCGAGCAGTACTTC. It yields the protein CASMVGTGSSEQYF. This chain links TRBV2 with TRBJ2-7; 9 nucleotides match TRBD1. The CDR3 is made up of 14 amino acids. Germline V gene sequence: CDR1 SNHLY, CDR2 FYNNEI.

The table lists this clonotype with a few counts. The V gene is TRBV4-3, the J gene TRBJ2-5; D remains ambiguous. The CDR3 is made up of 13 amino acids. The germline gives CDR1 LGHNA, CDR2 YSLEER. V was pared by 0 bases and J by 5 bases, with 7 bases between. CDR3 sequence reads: CASSQDVGETQYF. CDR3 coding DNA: TGCGCCAGCAGCCAAGATGTCGGGGAGACCCAGTACTTC.

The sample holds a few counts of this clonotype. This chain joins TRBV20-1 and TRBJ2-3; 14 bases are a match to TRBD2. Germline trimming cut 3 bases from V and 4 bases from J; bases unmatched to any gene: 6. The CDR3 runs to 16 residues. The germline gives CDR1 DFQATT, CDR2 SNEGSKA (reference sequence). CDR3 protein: CSARAGTSGRADTQYF. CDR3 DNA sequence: TGCAGTGCTAGGGCCGGGACTAGCGGGAGAGCAGATACGCAGTATTTT.